The text below deals with one T cell receptor beta chain. The record originates from a study of blood T cell repertoires in COVID-19. Study information: The study drew acute and convalescent COVID-19 samples from the United States, Italy and Spain. From T cells, B-cell-depleted T cells, or PBMCs came the material, which was cDNA or gDNA.

Generated by immunoSEQ multiplex PCR, the TCRdb table keeps only in-frame clones and is missing some. The sample carries about 270,000 clones, approximately 90% recorded once. Cohort placement rested on clinical history that participants reported themselves. Two negative PCRs, clearance, or symptom resolution characterized the recovered Cohort 3 donors. Sequenced material: PBMCs or T cells enriched from blood (not recorded which). The source is a woman aged 45 to 65 who had recovered from COVID-19.

This CDR3 reads CASRPTTGGNTEAFF. For the CDR3, the DNA is TGTGCCAGCAGACCTACGACAGGGGGCAACACTGAAGCTTTCTTT. The rearrangement uses TRBV28 and TRBJ1-1; 10 nucleotides agree with TRBD1. Trimming cost V 6 bases and J 2 bases; bases outside gene matches: 6. CDR3 length: 15 residues. The germline V gene encodes CDR1 MDHEN and CDR2 SYDVKM.